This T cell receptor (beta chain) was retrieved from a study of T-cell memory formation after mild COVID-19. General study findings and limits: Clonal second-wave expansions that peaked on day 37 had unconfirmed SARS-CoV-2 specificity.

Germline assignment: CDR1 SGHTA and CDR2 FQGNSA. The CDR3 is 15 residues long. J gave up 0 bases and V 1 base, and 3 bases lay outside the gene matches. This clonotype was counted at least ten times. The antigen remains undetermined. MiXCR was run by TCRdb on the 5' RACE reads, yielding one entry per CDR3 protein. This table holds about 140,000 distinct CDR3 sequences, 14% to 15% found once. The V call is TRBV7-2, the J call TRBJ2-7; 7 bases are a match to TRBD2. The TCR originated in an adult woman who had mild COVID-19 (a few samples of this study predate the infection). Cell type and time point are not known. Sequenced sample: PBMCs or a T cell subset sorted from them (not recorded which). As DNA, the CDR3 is TGTGCCAGCAGCTTAGGGGCTAGCGGCTCCTACGAGCAGTACTTC. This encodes CASSLGASGSYEQYF.